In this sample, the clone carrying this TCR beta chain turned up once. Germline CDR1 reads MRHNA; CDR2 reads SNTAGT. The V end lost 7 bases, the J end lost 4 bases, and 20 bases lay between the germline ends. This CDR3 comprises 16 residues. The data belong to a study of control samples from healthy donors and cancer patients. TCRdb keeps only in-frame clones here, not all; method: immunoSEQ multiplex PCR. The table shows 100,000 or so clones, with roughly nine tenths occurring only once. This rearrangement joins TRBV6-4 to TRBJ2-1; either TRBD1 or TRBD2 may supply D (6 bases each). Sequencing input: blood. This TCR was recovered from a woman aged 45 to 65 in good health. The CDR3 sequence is CASIGGLTKQYNEQFF. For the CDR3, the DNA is TGTGCCAGCATCGGGGGCCTTACTAAACAATACAATGAGCAGTTCTTC.